This T cell receptor (beta chain) originates from a study of cytomegalovirus exposure and HLA in healthy donors. This CDR3 has 15 amino acids. V gave up 3 bases and J gave up 4 bases, with 13 bases separating them. CDR1 SGHVS and CDR2 FNYEAQ come from the germline V gene. The PCR employed 60 Vbeta primers together with 13 Jbeta primers. Here immunoSEQ multiplex PCR was the method, and the copy in TCRdb shows in-frame clones only, minus some. This repertoire shows about 180,000 clones, roughly 75% found once; its top ten account for under 2%. The chain employs TRBV7-6 and TRBJ2-1; TRBD2 might be the D (5 bases). This clonotype was sampled from a woman aged 25-40 years in good health and CMV-seronegative. Material: PBMCs. The CDR3 coding sequence is TGTGCCAGCAGCTTGGGAAACGGGGTGTACAATGAGCAGTTCTTC. As protein: CASSLGNGVYNEQFF.